This TCR beta chain came from a study of OX40 agonist ivuxolimab in advanced cancers. Overall study context: The study gave patients intravenous ivuxolimab at 0.01 to 10 mg/kg every 2 weeks. A male proportion of 82.7% was recorded, with mean age around 62 years and range about 23 to 90.

V was trimmed by 0 bases and J by 1 base, leaving 3 bases between them. Germline V gives CDR1 MRHNA, CDR2 SNTAGT. CDR3 length equals 13 residues. The data were produced by immunoSEQ multiplex PCR, yet TCRdb's version contains in-frame clones alone and is incomplete. The sample includes about 81,000 clones, around 84% of them seen just once. In this sample, this clone turned up a few times. This clonotype was sampled from an adult with an advanced solid tumor such as melanoma, head and neck, liver or kidney cancer. The source material was CD4+ or CD8+ T cells sorted from blood, sampled in a trial of the OX40 agonist ivuxolimab. The chain joins TRBV6-4 to TRBJ1-1; the D is unclear. CDR3 sequence (DNA): TGTGCCAGCAGTGACTCGGCGAACACTGAAGCTTTCTTT. Its translation is CASSDSANTEAFF.